One sample yielded the 16 T cell receptor beta chains listed below, sequenced in a study of Ad26.COV2.S vaccination and SARS-CoV-2 variants. The treatment here: about 20 received Ad26.COV2.S at low or high dose, single or two shots; roughly five received placebo; per-sample allocation not given. Sampling occurred on day 63 after the first vaccine or placebo injection. Sequenced by immunoSEQ multiplex PCR; TCRdb stores in-frame clones only, minus some. The sample contains roughly 350,000 clones, 86% of which appear only once. The starting material was peripheral blood, obtained in a trial of Ad26.COV2.S vaccine versus placebo. The receptors were gathered from a person between 18 and 65 years old who received the Ad26.COV2.S COVID-19 vaccine or a placebo.

This clone was found a few times. In DNA, the CDR3 is TGTGCCAGCAGCCAAGTGGCAGACACCGGGGAGCTGTTTTTT. Translation: CASSQVADTGELFF. The genes are TRBV4-2 and TRBJ2-2; no firm D call. V was cut by 1 base and J by 3 bases, with 6 bases left in between. Germline-derived CDR1 and CDR2 are LGHNA and YNFKEQ. The length of the CDR3 is 14 residues.

This clone was observed once. V gene TRBV30 combines with J gene TRBJ2-1; 12 nucleotides align to TRBD1. Unmatched junction bases numbered 12, after V lost 3 bases and J lost 9 bases. Germline V CDR1 and CDR2: GTSNPN, SVGIG (reference sequence). CDR3 length: 16 amino acids. The DNA for the CDR3 is TGTGCCTGGAGCGCCTTCCGGGACAGGGGGCGGGTTGAGCAGTTCTTC. Encoded protein: CAWSAFRDRGRVEQFF. The variable domain in full, with the rest retrieved from reference TRBV30 and TRBJ2-1, is SQTIHQWPATLVQPVGSPLSLECTVEGTSNPNLYWYRQAAGRGLQLLFYSVGIGQISSEVPQNLSASRPQDRQFILSSKKLLLSDSGFYLCAWSAFRDRGRVEQFFGPGTRLTVL.

This chain joins TRBV7-9 and TRBJ1-2; D unresolved. The CDR3 extends over 15 amino acids. The germline V and J ends were trimmed by 2 bases and 0 bases, with 10 bases remaining between them. Germline lookup yields CDR1 SEHNR and CDR2 FQNEAQ (reference sequence). This chain's CDR3 is CASSLSSEANYGYTF. CDR3 coding DNA: TGTGCCAGCAGCTTAAGCTCCGAAGCTAACTATGGCTACACCTTC.

This clone turned up a few times. The V gene is TRBV6-5, the J gene TRBJ1-4; TRBD1 is a possible D gene (5 bases). Germline V gene sequence: CDR1 MNHEY, CDR2 SVGAGI. This CDR3 is 14 amino acids long. V gave up 2 bases and J gave up 3 bases, with 7 bases separating them. CDR3: CASSYGAANEKLFF. The CDR3 region has the DNA TGTGCCAGCAGTTACGGGGCAGCTAATGAAAAACTGTTTTTT.

This rearrangement joins TRBV21-1 to TRBJ2-4; TRBD1 is the table's D call, not checked against the DNA. TRBV21-1 constitutes a pseudogene. This CDR3 is 17 amino acids long. This CDR3 reads CASSIHRGLLAKNIQYF. CDR3 coding DNA: TGTGCCAGCAGCATTCACAGGGGACTGCTAGCCAAAAACATTCAGTACTTC.

The chain recombines TRBV7-9 with TRBJ2-1, with 14 bases identical to TRBD2. Trimming cost V 5 bases and J 8 bases; bases outside gene matches: 5. The germline CDR1 and CDR2 sequences are SEHNR and FQNEAQ (reference sequence). The CDR3 is 15 amino acids. CDR3 residues: CASSPPGLAGDEQFF. CDR3 DNA: TGTGCCAGCAGCCCCCCGGGACTAGCGGGAGATGAGCAGTTCTTC.

This rearrangement joins TRBV6-2 or TRBV6-3 to TRBJ2-1, with a tentative D call TRBD2 (5 bases). CDR3 length: 16 residues. The germline V gene encodes CDR1 MNHEY and CDR2 SVGEGT. The V and J ends lost 6 bases and 5 bases respectively, with 20 bases between them. The CDR3 protein is CASSPHRRAAHNEQFF. CDR3 sequence (DNA): TGTGCCAGCAGCCCCCATCGGAGAGCGGCACACAATGAGCAGTTCTTC.

The gene calls are TRBV7-9 and TRBJ2-7; 11 nucleotides line up with TRBD1. J lost 4 bases, V lost 5 bases, and 7 bases had no gene match. The CDR3 contains 15 residues. Germline V gene sequence: CDR1 SEHNR, CDR2 FQNEAQ (reference sequence). CDR3 DNA sequence: TGTGCCAGCAGCGGAGTCGGGACAGGGGGATACGAGCAGTACTTC. It encodes CASSGVGTGGYEQYF.

The chain carries TRBV28 and TRBJ1-5; D is undetermined. CDR3 length: 15 amino acids. V lost 5 bases to trimming and J lost 7 bases, with 18 bases between them. Germline assignment: CDR1 MDHEN and CDR2 SYDVKM. For the CDR3, the DNA is TGTGCCAGCAGTCGGCCTACACCGACCGGACAGCCCCAGCATTTT. Translating it yields CASSRPTPTGQPQHF.

This clone appeared a few times. CDR3 sequence (DNA): TGCGCCAGCAGCTTGGGGAGCAGTATACCGGGTGGCTACACCTTC. This translates into CASSLGSSIPGGYTF. The rearrangement links TRBV5-1 to TRBJ1-2; D not certain. The CDR3 extends over 15 amino acids. Trimming shortened V by 0 bases and J by 7 bases, and 16 bases separated the two germline ends. Germline assignment: CDR1 SGHRS and CDR2 YFSETQ.

On this clone itself: This clone may be a read error of a much larger clone one base away. V gene TRBV7-2 combines with J gene TRBJ1-2; TRBD1 might be the D (6 bases). The V gene's germline CDR1 is SGHTA and CDR2 FQGNSA. The length of the CDR3 is 16 residues. Trimming removed 2 bases from V and 8 bases from J, with 21 bases in between. The CDR3 is CASSLREGGDQLGYTF. CDR3 bases: TGTGCCAGCAGCTTACGCGAGGGGGGGGACCAATTGGGCTACACCTTC.

V and J are TRBV7-2 and TRBJ1-1, with D maybe TRBD1 (6 bases). The V gene lost 4 bases and the J gene lost 0 bases, with 12 bases spanning the gap. The CDR3 has 15 residues. Germline CDR1 reads SGHTA; CDR2 reads FQGNSA. The CDR3 sequence is CASSWTPGVNTEAFF. The CDR3 bases are TGTGCCAGCAGCTGGACGCCAGGGGTGAACACTGAAGCTTTCTTT.

The V and J genes are TRBV4-2 and TRBJ1-4, with 11 bases lining up with TRBD1. The germline CDR1 and CDR2 sequences are LGHNA and YNFKEQ. J gave up 8 bases and V 0 bases, and 8 bases lay outside the gene matches. The CDR3 extends over 17 amino acids. The CDR3 spells CASSQDHWTGGREKLFF. CDR3 nucleotides: TGTGCCAGCAGCCAAGACCATTGGACAGGGGGCAGGGAAAAACTGTTTTTT.

This chain links TRBV27 with TRBJ1-5, with D maybe TRBD1 (5 bases). The CDR3 consists of 16 residues. Germline lookup yields CDR1 MNHEY and CDR2 SMNVEV (reference sequence). V dropped 5 bases and J dropped 0 bases, with 14 bases sitting between them. CDR3 sequence reads: CASSPEPDISNQPQHF. The DNA for the CDR3 is TGTGCCAGCAGTCCGGAACCGGACATTAGCAATCAGCCCCAGCATTTT.

This chain uses TRBV2 with TRBJ2-2; 7 nucleotides agree with TRBD1. Germline values: CDR1 SNHLY, CDR2 FYNNEI. Trimming took 6 bases from V and 7 from J; bases not matched to a gene: 11. The CDR3 sequence is 15 residues long. CDR3 in DNA: TGTGCCAGCAGCGCGAGTCCGGACAGGATCGGGGAGCTGTTTTTT. Its protein product is CASSASPDRIGELFF.

This clone was counted only a few times. This chain joins TRBV7-2 and TRBJ1-5; D unresolved. The CDR3 has 13 residues. The germline V and J ends were trimmed by 5 bases and 3 bases, with 8 bases remaining between them. Germline V gene lookup returns CDR1 SGHTA and CDR2 FQGNSA. In DNA form, the CDR3 reads TGTGCCAGCAGCATGAACCTCAATCAGCCCCAGCATTTT. Its translation: CASSMNLNQPQHF.